A selection of T cell receptor beta chains follows, all from one sample in a study of regulatory T cells in long-lasting Graves disease. TCRdb re-analysed the multiplex PCR reads in MiXCR, keeping a single row per CDR3 protein. This table has 620,000 or so distinct CDR3 sequences, roughly 15% appearing once. This sample was also put to use in a study of T cells in Graves' hyperthyroidism and ophthalmopathy.

The source material was peripheral blood mononuclear cells (PBMCs), sampled at new diagnosis, from a patient treated with antithyroid drugs. The receptors shown here come from a woman younger than 45 with Graves disease. The CDR3 runs from the conserved cysteine through the conserved F or W. Each record gives: CDR3 DNA, CDR3 protein, clone size, V gene, D gene, J gene. The D gene is left open where the match is weak. Clone size is not always given. Where it is, it says once, few, many or a class for expanded clones.

TGTGCCAGCAGTACGCCCGGGACGGGAATTCCTGAAGCTTTCTTT | CASSTPGTGIPEAFF | many | TRBV28 | - | TRBJ1-1
TGTGCCAGCAGTGACCTCGGGACAGGCAGACCCAGCTCCTACGAGCAGTACTTC | CASSDLGTGRPSSYEQYF | many | TRBV25-1 | TRBD1 | TRBJ2-7
TGTGCCACCAGCAGAGTTCTCCAGCCCCAGCATTTT | CATSRVLQPQHF | - | TRBV15 | - | TRBJ1-5
TGTGCCAGCCGTTCGAGGGGTGTGGCGACCCAGTACTTC | CASRSRGVATQYF | few | TRBV28 | - | TRBJ2-5
TGTGCCAGTAGCCGACGGACCGACCCAAGTGGAAACACCATATATTTT | CASSRRTDPSGNTIYF | few | TRBV19 | - | TRBJ1-3
TGTGCCAGCAGCTTTGCCAGGGGACAGCCCCAGCATTTT | CASSFARGQPQHF | - | TRBV5-6 | - | TRBJ1-5
TGTGCCAGCATCCTCGGACAGGGGGCAAAGAATTCACCCCTCCACTTT | CASILGQGAKNSPLHF | many | TRBV28 | TRBD1 | TRBJ1-6
TGCAGTGCTAGAAGTATCGACTCTACCTACGAGCAGTACTTC | CSARSIDSTYEQYF | once | TRBV20-1 | - | TRBJ2-7
TGTGCCGTGGGTAGGACACGCGGGGAGCAGTACTTC | CAVGRTRGEQYF | - | TRBV19 | - | TRBJ2-7
TGTGCCAGCAGCCAGCTCGGTGCGGGAGCACAAGAGACCCAGTACTTC | CASSQLGAGAQETQYF | many | TRBV11-2 | TRBD2 | TRBJ2-5
TGTGCCAGCAGCTTGGGCACTTATGAGCAGTTCTTC | CASSLGTYEQFF | many | TRBV7-9 | - | TRBJ2-1
TGTGCCAGCGGTTACCAAGACAGAGTAGGGGCCAAAAACATTCAGTACTTC | CASGYQDRVGAKNIQYF | - | TRBV6-9 | - | TRBJ2-4
TGTGCCAGCAGCACCAGGACTGGCACAGATACGCAGTATTTT | CASSTRTGTDTQYF | - | TRBV7-2 | - | TRBJ2-3
TGTGCATGGATAGGCCGCTACTCTGGAAACACCATATATTTT | CAWIGRYSGNTIYF | - | TRBV30 | - | TRBJ1-3
TGTGCCAGCAGTTACAGGGAGACCGGGACTAGCGGCTACGAGCAGTACTTC | CASSYRETGTSGYEQYF | few | TRBV6-2/TRBV6-3 | TRBD2 | TRBJ2-7
TGTGCCAGCAGTTTTAGTTATGGCGGCAATCAGCCCCAGCATTTT | CASSFSYGGNQPQHF | many | TRBV12-3/TRBV12-4 | - | TRBJ1-5
TGTGCCAGCAGCGTAGACCTGGGGCAGCCCCAGCATTTT | CASSVDLGQPQHF | few | TRBV9 | - | TRBJ1-5
TGTGCCATCGGGGAAAAAGCCAACAGGGTCGGGACTGAAGCTTTCTTT | CAIGEKANRVGTEAFF | - | TRBV10-3 | - | TRBJ1-1
TGTGCCAGCAGCGGACGGACAGGGGGGCGAGGTGAGCAGTTCTTC | CASSGRTGGRGEQFF | few | TRBV9 | TRBD1 | TRBJ2-1
TGCAGCGTTGATTCCGGGGGGAACACTGAAGCTTTCTTT | CSVDSGGNTEAFF | many | TRBV29-1 | - | TRBJ1-1
TGCGCCAGCAGCTTGGTTAGAAACTCCTACAATGAGCAGTTCTTC | CASSLVRNSYNEQFF | - | TRBV5-1 | - | TRBJ2-1
TGTGCCAGCAGCGTAGCTGGGGGAGACACTGAAGCTTTCTTT | CASSVAGGDTEAFF | - | TRBV9 | - | TRBJ1-1
TGTGCCACCAGCAGAGACAGGGGGAGCACTGAAGCTTTCTTT | CATSRDRGSTEAFF | many | TRBV15 | TRBD1 | TRBJ1-1
TGTGCCAGCAGTGGTGAGAGCCCTGGGGCTTTCTTT | CASSGESPGAFF | many | TRBV2 | - | TRBJ1-1
TGTGCCAGTAGGGGGACAGGGAACAATCAGCCCCAGCATTTT | CASRGTGNNQPQHF | few | TRBV19 | TRBD1 | TRBJ1-5
TGTGCCAGCAGCCCCCCCTTGAGCGGAAGATACGAGCAGTACTTC | CASSPPLSGRYEQYF | many | TRBV13 | - | TRBJ2-7
TGTGCCATCAGTGAGCCCGGGACCTCCTACGAGCAGTACTTC | CAISEPGTSYEQYF | - | TRBV10-3 | - | TRBJ2-7
TGTGCCAGCAGCTCATTCGGGACAGGGTGGTACGAGCAGTACTTC | CASSSFGTGWYEQYF | - | TRBV13 | TRBD1 | TRBJ2-7
TGTGCCAGCAGCTCACAGGGACTAGCGGGAGACACCGGGGAGCTGTTTTTT | CASSSQGLAGDTGELFF | - | TRBV7-2 | TRBD2 | TRBJ2-2
TGCAGTGCTAGATTCCCCCCCGGACAGGGTTTAGGCGGGGAGCTGTTTTTT | CSARFPPGQGLGGELFF | few | TRBV20-1 | TRBD1 | TRBJ2-2
TGTGCCAGCAGTCCCGGGACAGGGGGCGGACAGCCCCAGCATTTT | CASSPGTGGGQPQHF | many | TRBV3-1 | TRBD1 | TRBJ1-5
TGCAGCGTTGAAGGTCTAGCGGCGAACATTCAGTACTTC | CSVEGLAANIQYF | many | TRBV29-1 | TRBD2 | TRBJ2-4
TGCAGTGCTAGCCGGGACAGGGGGCGGGCAGATACGCAGTATTTT | CSASRDRGRADTQYF | - | TRBV20-1 | TRBD1 | TRBJ2-3
TGTGCCAGCAGCGTGGTGCCAGCGGGAGCTTCCGGGGAGCTGTTTTTT | CASSVVPAGASGELFF | - | TRBV5-4 | TRBD2 | TRBJ2-2
TGTGCCAGCAGTTCAAGGCCTCGAGGGGACGGTCAGCCCCAGCATTTT | CASSSRPRGDGQPQHF | many | TRBV6-2/TRBV6-3 | - | TRBJ1-5
TGTGCCAGCAGCCCTTCGACAGGGGTAGAGACCCAGTACTTC | CASSPSTGVETQYF | few | TRBV7-9 | TRBD1 | TRBJ2-5
TGTGCCAGCAGTTTAGCGGGAGGTGAGACAGATACGCAGTATTTT | CASSLAGGETDTQYF | few | TRBV9 | TRBD2 | TRBJ2-3
TGTGCCTGGGGTCAGGGGGATTCACCCCTCCACTTT | CAWGQGDSPLHF | - | TRBV30 | TRBD1 | TRBJ1-6
TGTGCCAGCAGCTTAGAAAGGGGCCCGGACTACGAGCAGTACTTC | CASSLERGPDYEQYF | many | TRBV11-2 | - | TRBJ2-7
TGTGCCGGCAGTCACAGGGACAGGCACAAAGAGACCCAGTACTTC | CAGSHRDRHKETQYF | - | TRBV6-1 | TRBD1 | TRBJ2-5
TGTGCCAGCAGTGAGATGAGGACAGGGACAGAGACCCAGTACTTC | CASSEMRTGTETQYF | many | TRBV6-1 | TRBD1 | TRBJ2-5
TGTGCCAGCAGCCACCTCGACAAGACAGCAAACTATGGCTACACCTTC | CASSHLDKTANYGYTF | many | TRBV28 | - | TRBJ1-2
TGTGCCAGCAGTTTAGGGACGAGCAATCAGCCCCAGCATTTT | CASSLGTSNQPQHF | many | TRBV28 | - | TRBJ1-5
TGTGCCAGTAGTAGGTCTGGGACGAATCAGCCCCAGCATTTT | CASSRSGTNQPQHF | few | TRBV19 | - | TRBJ1-5
TGTGCCAGCAGTGAAGGAGCGGGCAGTCTATACGAGCAGTACTTC | CASSEGAGSLYEQYF | - | TRBV2 | - | TRBJ2-7
TGCAGTGCTACGGGGGACAGTGTAAACTATGGCTACACCTTC | CSATGDSVNYGYTF | many | TRBV20-1 | TRBD1 | TRBJ1-2
TGCAGCGTTTTCCACTCTGGGGCCAACGTCCTGACTTTC | CSVFHSGANVLTF | many | TRBV29-1 | - | TRBJ2-6
TGTGCCAGTAGTATCGGGGGGCTAGCGGGAGTTTACGAGCAGTACTTC | CASSIGGLAGVYEQYF | - | TRBV27 | TRBD2 | TRBJ2-7
TGTGCCAGCACTAGGGAGCGTGCGTTGAACACTGAAGCTTTCTTT | CASTRERALNTEAFF | many | TRBV12-3/TRBV12-4 | - | TRBJ1-1
TGTGCCAGCAGGACTAGCGGGGCAACCTACGAGCAGTACTTC | CASRTSGATYEQYF | many | TRBV6-2/TRBV6-3 | TRBD2 | TRBJ2-7
TGTGCCAGCAGGCTAAGTGCTAACTATGGCTACACCTTC | CASRLSANYGYTF | many | TRBV28 | - | TRBJ1-2
TGCAGCGCCAGAGACAGCATGAACACTGAAGCTTTCTTT | CSARDSMNTEAFF | many | TRBV20-1 | - | TRBJ1-1
TGTGCCAGCAGGCCTACTCAGGGGAGGGAGCAGTACTTC | CASRPTQGREQYF | few | TRBV7-2 | - | TRBJ2-7
TGTGCCAGCACCTTAGCGGGAGGTGGCACAGATACGCAGTATTTT | CASTLAGGGTDTQYF | many | TRBV2 | TRBD2 | TRBJ2-3
TGCAGTGCTAGAGATAGAAAGGAATCACCCCTCCACTTT | CSARDRKESPLHF | - | TRBV20-1 | - | TRBJ1-6